This record covers a single TCR beta chain. This record belongs to a study of blood T cell repertoires in COVID-19. This table comes from immunoSEQ multiplex PCR, and its TCRdb copy is limited to in-frame clones, with some not included. The table has roughly 150,000 clones, approximately 92% seen once. The V end was cut by 4 bases, the J end by 1 base, with 10 bases between. Germline V gene sequence: CDR1 LGHNA, CDR2 YNFKEQ. The CDR3 covers 14 residues. Specimen: peripheral blood. The chain is built from TRBV4-2 and TRBJ1-1; D is undetermined. This receptor was obtained from a woman aged 55-75 years with active COVID-19. The chain's CDR3 is CASSPQDSNTEAFF. In DNA form, the CDR3 reads TGTGCCAGCAGCCCCCAGGACTCGAACACTGAAGCTTTCTTT.